The clone carrying this T cell receptor beta chain is deemed medium-sized. Antigen unknown. This CDR3 is built from 14 residues. The germline V gene has CDR1 SGHNT and CDR2 YYREEE (reference sequence). V shed 4 bases and J shed 3 bases, with 14 bases lying between them. The data are from a study of cytomegalovirus exposure and HLA in healthy donors. Study-wide results and limits: Later analysis identified 16,951 TCR beta sequences associated with HLA alleles, using a false discovery rate threshold of 0.05. The listing of 150 or so TCR beta chains classed them as cytomegalovirus-associated. Some highly shared sequence variants likely arose as a pipeline artifact.

Both 60 Vbeta primers and 13 Jbeta primers went into the PCR. This table comes from immunoSEQ multiplex PCR, and its TCRdb copy is limited to in-frame clones, with some not included. The repertoire consists of approximately 110,000 clones, with around 70% occurring once and the leading ten covering about 4%. Sequencing used PBMCs. The chain recombines TRBV5-4 with TRBJ2-7; D gene uncertain. The source of this sequence is a woman aged 40 to 50 in good health and CMV-seronegative. CDR3 sequence reads: CASSTFDRGYEQYF. The CDR3, as DNA: TGTGCCAGCAGCACGTTTGACCGAGGCTACGAGCAGTACTTC.